This T cell receptor (beta chain) is drawn from a study of tumor T cells in aggressive B-cell lymphoma (dated by TCRdb to about 2017). Germline trimming amounts to 10 bases on V and 7 bases on J, with 14 as the count of junction bases outside the gene matches. CDR1 and CDR2 are read off the germline V gene as MDHEN and SYDVKM. From the cysteine through the phenylalanine, the CDR3 covers 15 amino acids. Only CDR3 DNA remains: 45 bases, in frame from the first base. With regard to this clone: What this receptor recognizes is not known. Base qualities are missing; no much larger clone stands one base away.

Preparation of the library involved the immunoSEQ multiplex PCR assay. The clones in this table, taken by TCRdb from immuneACCESS, are in-frame only. Not every clone is retained; where verified, under half of the shortfall comes from an unresolved V gene, and the cause of the rest is unknown. The sample data list thousands of clones, and around nine tenths of these were observed just once. The ten largest clones take up around 6.1% of the sample. The source material was tumor tissue. This sequence was found in an adult with diffuse large B cell lymphoma. In this chain, TRBV28 is recombined with TRBJ2-1, with 9 bases aligning to TRBD2. The sequenced DNA: TGTGCCACCCTGACCCGGGCTAGCGGGACGAATGAGCAGTTCTTC. This codes for CATLTRASGTNEQFF.